A single sample gave rise to the 24 T cell receptor beta chains below, sequenced in a study of Graves' ophthalmopathy and Graves' hyperthyroidism. Beta-chain TCR CDR3 regions were amplified from RNA transcripts. The authors performed first-round RT-PCR with HTBI primers and then a second-round multiplex PCR. MiXCR, run by TCRdb on the multiplex PCR reads, gives a single entry per CDR3 protein. The table includes about 370,000 distinct CDR3 sequences, 15% to 20% detected once. Sequencing was performed on peripheral blood. All receptors come from an adult woman with stable Graves' hyperthyroidism.

This clonotype was picked up many times. The chain carries TRBV29-1 and TRBJ2-5, with 7 bases lining up with TRBD1. This CDR3 has 13 amino acids. Germline V CDR1 and CDR2: SQVTM, ANQGSEA. The J segment lost 0 bases and the V segment lost 4 bases, leaving 2 bases of the junction unmatched. This chain's CDR3 is CSVVRGYQETQYF. The CDR3 DNA is TGCAGCGTTGTCAGGGGGTACCAAGAGACCCAGTACTTC.

This clonotype came up many times. V gene TRBV29-1 combines with J gene TRBJ2-7, with a weak D call TRBD2 (5 bases). CDR3 length equals 11 residues. CDR1 and CDR2 (germline): SQVTM, ANQGSEA. V dropped 5 bases and J dropped 5 bases, with 10 bases sitting between them. CDR3 protein: CSVYGVDEQYF. DNA for the CDR3: TGCAGCGTTTACGGGGTTGACGAGCAGTACTTC.

In this sample, this clonotype turned up many times. The rearrangement links TRBV12-3 or TRBV12-4 to TRBJ2-3; 12 bases are a match to TRBD2. The junction had 7 bases not matched to a gene; V was cut back by 5 bases and J by 1 base. There are 17 residues in the CDR3. DNA of the CDR3: TGTGCCAGCAGTCCTACCTGGACTAGCGGGGGCACAGATACGCAGTATTTT. It encodes CASSPTWTSGGTDTQYF.

In its sample, this clonotype was seen many times. The chain carries TRBV7-9 and TRBJ1-2; a weak D match, TRBD1 (6 bases). From germline, CDR1 is SEHNR and CDR2 FQNEAQ (reference sequence). This CDR3 is 15 amino acids long. Trimming stripped 1 base from V and 1 base from J, with 10 bases between. For the CDR3, the DNA is TGTGCCAGCAGCTTAGGGGACACACTTAACTATGGCTACACCTTC. Its translation is CASSLGDTLNYGYTF.

This clonotype came up many times. This chain connects TRBV6-5 to TRBJ2-5, with TRBD2 as a possible D gene (5 bases). Trimming removed 5 bases from V and 5 bases from J, with 21 bases in between. Germline loops: CDR1 MNHEY, CDR2 SVGAGI. The CDR3 runs to 16 residues. CDR3: CASSILGWEREETQYF. The CDR3 coding sequence is TGTGCCAGCAGTATCCTCGGGTGGGAGAGAGAGGAGACCCAGTACTTC.

At least ten counts were recorded for this clonotype. The chain joins TRBV19 to TRBJ2-7; D tentatively reads TRBD1 or TRBD2 (5 bases each). Germline V gene sequence: CDR1 LNHDA, CDR2 SQIVND (reference sequence). The CDR3 has 13 residues. V was clipped by 4 bases and J by 3 bases, with 10 bases between them. The CDR3 DNA reads TGTGCCAGTAGTAGGGACCTACTCTACGAGCAGTACTTC. Its translation: CASSRDLLYEQYF.

This clonotype was detected many times. The V gene is TRBV12-3 or TRBV12-4, the J gene TRBJ2-5; 9 bases are a match to TRBD1. V shed 3 bases, J shed 6 bases, and the junction held 5 bases outside the gene matches. The CDR3 contains 14 residues. CDR3 bases: TGTGCCAGCAGTTTGAACAGGGGGCGGAAGACCCAGTACTTC. It is translated as CASSLNRGRKTQYF.

The chain joins TRBV18 to TRBJ2-5, with a possible D match to TRBD2 (5 bases). The V and J ends lost 0 bases and 2 bases respectively, with 7 bases between them. Germline V gene sequence: CDR1 KGHSH, CDR2 LQKENI. The CDR3 is 14 residues long. CDR3 in amino acids: CASSPPTGQETQYF. CDR3 nucleotide sequence: TGTGCCAGCTCACCACCGACGGGGCAAGAGACCCAGTACTTC. Using reference TRBV18 and TRBJ2-5 for the parts outside the CDR3, the full variable domain is NAGVMQNPRHLVRRRGQEARLRCSPMKGHSHVYWYRQLPEEGLKFMVYLQKENIIDESGMPKERFSAEFPKEGPSILRIQQVVRGDSAAYFCASSPPTGQETQYFGPGTRLLVL.

This clonotype has ten or more counts. The chain links TRBV28 to TRBJ1-1; 7 nucleotides agree with TRBD1. Germline CDR1 and CDR2: MDHEN and SYDVKM. The CDR3 has 17 residues. J lost 4 bases, V lost 4 bases, and 15 bases had no gene match. The CDR3 nucleotides are TGTGCCAGCAGTTCATATCCCTCAAGGAGGGACAGCACTGAAGCTTTCTTT. As protein: CASSSYPSRRDSTEAFF.

This rearrangement joins TRBV11-2 to TRBJ1-2; 7 bases are shared with TRBD1. V trimming: 6 bases; J trimming: 3 bases; junction bases outside the gene matches: 7. The length of the CDR3 is 14 residues. Germline loops: CDR1 SGHAT, CDR2 FQNNGV. CDR3 in DNA: TGTGCCAGCAGGTCAGGGGGGGGCGACTATGGCTACACCTTC. This translates into CASRSGGGDYGYTF.

This clonotype has at least ten counts. This chain links TRBV11-2 with TRBJ2-7, with 12 nucleotides matching TRBD2. The CDR3 covers 16 residues. The V gene end was trimmed by 5 bases and the J gene end by 5 bases; junction bases not matched to a gene: 10. Germline V lookup: CDR1 SGHAT, CDR2 FQNNGV. CDR3 nucleotides: TGTGCCAGCAGCAGAAGACTAGCGGGAGCCCCCCACGAGCAGTACTTC. Amino acids: CASSRRLAGAPHEQYF.

This clonotype was seen a handful of times. The rearrangement uses TRBV28 and TRBJ1-6, with no clear D. CDR1 MDHEN and CDR2 SYDVKM come from the germline V gene. The length of the CDR3 is 14 residues. Trimming removed 6 bases from V and 4 bases from J, with 10 bases in between. CDR3 sequence reads: CASSPQSYNSPLHF. The CDR3 DNA is TGTGCCAGCAGCCCCCAGTCTTATAATTCACCCCTCCACTTT. The entire variable domain, with the rest obtained from reference TRBV28 and TRBJ1-6, is as follows: DVKVTQSSRYLVKRTGEKVFLECVQDMDHENMFWYRQDPGLGLRLIYFSYDVKMKEKGDIPEGYSVSREKKERFSLILESASTNQTSMYLCASSPQSYNSPLHFGNGTRLTVT.

In its sample, this clonotype was seen many times. V is TRBV12-3 or TRBV12-4 and J is TRBJ2-7; tentatively, D is TRBD2 (5 bases). The CDR3 length is 15 residues. V was shortened by 6 bases and J by 0 bases, with 15 bases between the two germline ends. CDR3 sequence: CASRVAGPSSYEQYF. The DNA for the CDR3 is TGTGCCAGCAGGGTGGCGGGCCCAAGCTCCTACGAGCAGTACTTC.

Points on this clonotype: A much larger clonotype is one base distant, so this may be a read error. The chain has TRBV30 and TRBJ2-2; D assignment may be TRBD1 or TRBD2 (5 bases each). Germline CDR1 GTSNPN, CDR2 SVGIG (reference sequence). The CDR3 spans 17 residues. The DNA for the CDR3 is TGTGCCTGGAGTATCGTCCAAGGGACGGGCAACACCGGGGAGCTGTGTTTT. Amino acid sequence: CAWSIVQGTGNTGELCF.

This clonotype came up many times. The rearrangement joins TRBV5-8 to TRBJ2-7; 12 nucleotides align to TRBD2. The J segment lost 5 bases and the V segment lost 7 bases, leaving 10 bases of the junction unmatched. Looked up from germline, CDR1 is SGHTS and CDR2 is YDEGEE. The CDR3 is made up of 15 amino acids. The CDR3 sequence: CASETGLAGTHEQYF. For the CDR3, the DNA is TGTGCCAGCGAAACCGGACTAGCGGGAACTCACGAGCAGTACTTC.

The rearrangement joins TRBV20-1 to TRBJ2-4; TRBD1 aligns across 7 bases. The germline V gene encodes CDR1 DFQATT and CDR2 SNEGSKA (reference sequence). The CDR3 runs to 14 residues. DNA of the CDR3: TGCAGACCTCGGGGACAGATAGCCAAAAACATTCAGTACTTC. Protein product: CRPRGQIAKNIQYF.

In its sample, this clonotype was seen many times. The rearrangement uses TRBV19 and TRBJ1-2; D unclear. CDR3 length equals 14 residues. The V gene's germline CDR1 is LNHDA and CDR2 SQIVND (reference sequence). The V and J ends lost 7 bases and 0 bases respectively, with 12 bases between them. The CDR3 protein is CASTRQSTNYGYTF. The CDR3 DNA follows: TGTGCCAGTACTCGGCAGTCTACTAACTATGGCTACACCTTC.

This clonotype occurred many times. The chain couples TRBV10-3 to TRBJ2-7; 9 nucleotides agree with TRBD1. The CDR3 runs 11 residues. The trim removed 11 bases at V and 4 bases at J, leaving 3 bases unmatched. Germline values: CDR1 ENHRY, CDR2 SYGVKD. Here the CDR3 reads CAGGTGYEQYF. In nucleotides, the CDR3 is TGTGCCGGGGGGACAGGGTACGAGCAGTACTTC.

This clonotype has ten or more counts. This chain links TRBV24-1 with TRBJ2-5; D is perhaps TRBD1 (6 bases). This CDR3 has 14 residues. Trimming removed 4 bases at V and 5 bases at J, with 13 bases between. Germline CDR1 KGHDR, CDR2 SFDVKD. This CDR3 reads CATSDHYRVETQYF. For the CDR3, the DNA is TGTGCCACCAGTGACCATTACAGGGTTGAGACCCAGTACTTC.

This sequence joins TRBV27 and TRBJ2-7; tentatively, D is TRBD2 (6 bases). Trimming took off 8 bases at V and 2 bases at J, with 16 bases between the two ends. The CDR3 loop spans 14 amino acids. Germline V CDR1 and CDR2: MNHEY, SMNVEV (reference sequence). Here the CDR3 reads CASSSGDGTYEQYF. As DNA, the CDR3 is TGTGCCAGCTCCTCGGGGGACGGCACCTACGAGCAGTACTTC.

This clonotype showed up many times. The gene calls are TRBV5-8 and TRBJ2-7, with D maybe TRBD1 (6 bases). Germline V gives CDR1 SGHTS, CDR2 YDEGEE. V was cut by 0 bases and J by 6 bases, with 13 bases left in between. The CDR3 loop spans 14 amino acids. This chain's CDR3 is CASSLVRPGVEQYF. Written as DNA, the CDR3 is TGTGCCAGCAGCTTGGTTCGGCCAGGGGTCGAGCAGTACTTC. Supplemented by reference TRBV5-8 and TRBJ2-7, the full variable domain reads EAGVTQSPTHLIKTRGQQATLRCSPISGHTSVYWYQQALGLGLQFLLWYDEGEERNRGNFPPRFSGRQFPNYSSELNVNALELEDSALYLCASSLVRPGVEQYFGPGTRLTVT.

The chain's CDR3 is CASRPGVDYGYTF. The CDR3 bases are TGTGCCAGCAGGCCCGGGGTGGACTATGGCTACACCTTC. The chain employs TRBV6-1 and TRBJ1-2; D gene uncertain. V lost 6 bases and J 3 bases, leaving 11 bases between the germline ends. Germline V gene data show CDR1 as MNHNS and CDR2 as SASEGT. This CDR3 spans 13 amino acids.

The genes are TRBV11-1 and TRBJ1-3; 8 bases line up with TRBD1. The junction had 16 bases not matched to a gene; V was cut back by 4 bases and J by 2 bases. The CDR3 sequence is 19 residues long. The germline gives CDR1 SGHAT, CDR2 FQDESV (reference sequence). Here the CDR3 reads CASSSLWGRGRQPGNTIYF. In DNA form, the CDR3 reads TGTGCCAGCAGCTCCTTGTGGGGCAGGGGGCGACAACCTGGAAACACCATATATTTT.

This clonotype was observed many times. The chain joins TRBV20-1 to TRBJ2-2; TRBD2 might be the D (5 bases). The V gene's germline CDR1 is DFQATT and CDR2 SNEGSKA (reference sequence). The CDR3 is 14 residues long. Trimming shortened V by 6 bases and J by 5 bases, and 16 bases separated the two germline ends. CDR3 region: CSAVWSGNTGELFF. CDR3 sequence (DNA): TGCAGTGCGGTTTGGAGCGGTAATACCGGGGAGCTGTTTTTT.